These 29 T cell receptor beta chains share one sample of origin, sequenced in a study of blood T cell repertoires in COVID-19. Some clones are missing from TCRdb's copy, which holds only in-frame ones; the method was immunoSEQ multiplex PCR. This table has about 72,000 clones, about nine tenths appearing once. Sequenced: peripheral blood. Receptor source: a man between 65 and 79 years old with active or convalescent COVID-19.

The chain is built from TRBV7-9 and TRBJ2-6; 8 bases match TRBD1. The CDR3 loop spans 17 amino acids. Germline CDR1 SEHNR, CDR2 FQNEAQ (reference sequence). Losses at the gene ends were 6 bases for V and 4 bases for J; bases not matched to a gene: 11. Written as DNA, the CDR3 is TGTGCCAGCAGTTGGACAGGGTCCACTCTGGGGGCCAACGTCCTGACTTTC. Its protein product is CASSWTGSTLGANVLTF.

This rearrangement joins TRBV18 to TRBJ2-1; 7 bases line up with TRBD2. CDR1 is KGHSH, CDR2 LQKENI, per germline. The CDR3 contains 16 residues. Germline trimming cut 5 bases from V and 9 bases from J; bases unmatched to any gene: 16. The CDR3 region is CASSVDGAGADSEQFF. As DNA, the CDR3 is TGTGCCAGCTCAGTGGACGGGGCGGGAGCTGATAGTGAGCAGTTCTTC.

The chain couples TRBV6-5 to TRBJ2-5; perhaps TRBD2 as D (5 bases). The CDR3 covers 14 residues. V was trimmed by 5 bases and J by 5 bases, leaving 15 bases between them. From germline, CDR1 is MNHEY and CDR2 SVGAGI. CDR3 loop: CASSSPGMRETQYF. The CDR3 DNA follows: TGTGCCAGCAGTAGCCCCGGGATGAGGGAGACCCAGTACTTC.

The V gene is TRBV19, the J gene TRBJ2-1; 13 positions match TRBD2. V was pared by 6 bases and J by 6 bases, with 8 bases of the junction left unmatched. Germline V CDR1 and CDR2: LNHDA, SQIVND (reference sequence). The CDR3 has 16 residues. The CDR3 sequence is CASRSPTSGRSNEQFF. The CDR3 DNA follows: TGTGCCAGTAGAAGTCCGACTAGCGGGAGGTCCAATGAGCAGTTCTTC.

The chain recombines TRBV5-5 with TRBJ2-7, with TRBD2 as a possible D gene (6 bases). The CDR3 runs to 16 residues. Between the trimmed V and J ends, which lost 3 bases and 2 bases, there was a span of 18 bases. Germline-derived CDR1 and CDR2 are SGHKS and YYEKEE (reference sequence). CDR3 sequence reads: CASSSNWDSTAYEQYF. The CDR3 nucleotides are TGTGCCAGCAGCTCCAACTGGGACTCAACAGCCTACGAGCAGTACTTC.

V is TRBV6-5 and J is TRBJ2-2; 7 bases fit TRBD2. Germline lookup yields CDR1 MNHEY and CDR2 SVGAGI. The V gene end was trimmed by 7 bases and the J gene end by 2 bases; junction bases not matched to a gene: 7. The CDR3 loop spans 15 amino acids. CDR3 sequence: CASIALAANTGELFF. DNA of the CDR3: TGTGCCAGCATTGCCCTAGCGGCAAACACCGGGGAGCTGTTTTTT.

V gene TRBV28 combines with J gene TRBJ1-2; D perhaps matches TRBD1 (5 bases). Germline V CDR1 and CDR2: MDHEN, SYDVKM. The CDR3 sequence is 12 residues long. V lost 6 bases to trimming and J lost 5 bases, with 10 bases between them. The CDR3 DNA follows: TGTGCCAGCAGAATAGGGGAATATGGCTACACCTTC. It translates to CASRIGEYGYTF.

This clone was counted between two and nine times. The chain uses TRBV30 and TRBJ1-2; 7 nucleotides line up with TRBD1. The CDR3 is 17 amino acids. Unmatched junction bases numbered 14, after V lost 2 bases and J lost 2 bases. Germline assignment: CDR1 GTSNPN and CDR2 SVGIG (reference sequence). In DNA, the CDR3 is TGTGCCTGGAGTTGGGGGACAGTGATCCTTCACAACTATGGCTACACCTTC. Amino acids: CAWSWGTVILHNYGYTF. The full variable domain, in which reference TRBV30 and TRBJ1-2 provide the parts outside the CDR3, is SQTIHQWPATLVQPVGSPLSLECTVEGTSNPNLYWYRQAAGRGLQLLFYSVGIGQISSEVPQNLSASRPQDRQFILSSKKLLLSDSGFYLCAWSWGTVILHNYGYTFGSGTRLTVV.

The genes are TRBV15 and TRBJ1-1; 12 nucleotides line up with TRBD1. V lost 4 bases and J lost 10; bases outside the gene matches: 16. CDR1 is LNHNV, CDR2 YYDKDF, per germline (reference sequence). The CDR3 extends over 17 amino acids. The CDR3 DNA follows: TGTGCCACCAGCAAGGGACTACCGGGACAGGGGGCTATCGTAGCTTTCTTT. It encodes CATSKGLPGQGAIVAFF.

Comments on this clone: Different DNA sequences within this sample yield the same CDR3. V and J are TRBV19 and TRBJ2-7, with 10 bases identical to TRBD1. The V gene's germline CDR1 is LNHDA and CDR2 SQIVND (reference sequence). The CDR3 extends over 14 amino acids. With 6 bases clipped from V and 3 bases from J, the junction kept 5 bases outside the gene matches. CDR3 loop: CASSPGQGFYEQYF. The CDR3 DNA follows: TGTGCCAGTAGCCCGGGACAGGGGTTCTACGAGCAGTACTTC.

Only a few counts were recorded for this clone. CDR3 in DNA: TGTGCCAGCAGCCAAGATAGCAGTAACCGCAGAAATTCACCCCTCCACTTT. Protein: CASSQDSSNRRNSPLHF. The rearrangement links TRBV3-1 (or the pseudogene TRBV3-2) to TRBJ1-6, with D hard to call. The V end was cut by 0 bases, the J end by 7 bases, with 16 bases between. The germline CDR1 and CDR2 sequences are LGHDT and YNNKEL (reference sequence). This CDR3 is 17 amino acids long.

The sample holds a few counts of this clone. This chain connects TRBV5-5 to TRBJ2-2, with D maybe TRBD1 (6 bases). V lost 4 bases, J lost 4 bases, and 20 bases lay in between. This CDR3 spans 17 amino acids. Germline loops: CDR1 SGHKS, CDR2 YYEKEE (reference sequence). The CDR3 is CASSAPKMGAGTGELFF. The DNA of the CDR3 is TGTGCCAGCAGCGCTCCGAAGATGGGGGCGGGCACCGGGGAGCTGTTTTTT.

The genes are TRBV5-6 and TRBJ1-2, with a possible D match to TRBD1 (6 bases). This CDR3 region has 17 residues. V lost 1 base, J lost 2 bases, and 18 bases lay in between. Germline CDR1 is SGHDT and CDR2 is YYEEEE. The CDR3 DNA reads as TGTGCCAGCAGCTTGTACGGGGGGCGCAGCATCAACTATGGCTACACCTTC. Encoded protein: CASSLYGGRSINYGYTF.

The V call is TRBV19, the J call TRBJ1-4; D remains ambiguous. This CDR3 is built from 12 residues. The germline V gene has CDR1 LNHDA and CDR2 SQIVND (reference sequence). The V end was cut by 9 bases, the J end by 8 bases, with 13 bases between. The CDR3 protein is CASRVIGEKLFF. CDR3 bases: TGTGCCAGCAGAGTGATCGGGGAAAAACTGTTTTTT.

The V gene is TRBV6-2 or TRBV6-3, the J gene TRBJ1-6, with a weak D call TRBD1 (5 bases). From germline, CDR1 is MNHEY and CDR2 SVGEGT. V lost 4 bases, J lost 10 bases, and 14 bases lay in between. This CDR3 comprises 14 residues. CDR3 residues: CASSFHLGGSPLHF. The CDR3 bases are TGTGCCAGCAGTTTCCACCTTGGGGGGTCACCCCTCCACTTT.

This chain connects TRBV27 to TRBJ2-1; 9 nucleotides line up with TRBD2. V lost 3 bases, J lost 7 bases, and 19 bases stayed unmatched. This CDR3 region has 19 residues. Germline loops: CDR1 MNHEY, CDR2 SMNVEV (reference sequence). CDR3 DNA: TGTGCCAGCAGTTTTAGATCGCTGAAGTGGCGGGAGGGAGAAAATGAGCAGTTCTTC. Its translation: CASSFRSLKWREGENEQFF.

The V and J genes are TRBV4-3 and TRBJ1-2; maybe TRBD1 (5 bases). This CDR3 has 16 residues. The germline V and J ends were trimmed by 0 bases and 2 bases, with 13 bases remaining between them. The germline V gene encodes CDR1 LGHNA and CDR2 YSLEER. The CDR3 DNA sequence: TGCGCCAGCAGCCAAGATAGGGCGACAGAAAACTATGGCTACACCTTC. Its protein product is CASSQDRATENYGYTF.

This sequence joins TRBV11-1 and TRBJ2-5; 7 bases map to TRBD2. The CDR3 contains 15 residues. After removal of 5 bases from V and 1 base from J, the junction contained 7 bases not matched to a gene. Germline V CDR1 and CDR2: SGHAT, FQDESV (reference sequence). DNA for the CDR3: TGTGCCAGCAGCACCGGGACTACACTCCAAGAGACCCAGTACTTC. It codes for CASSTGTTLQETQYF.

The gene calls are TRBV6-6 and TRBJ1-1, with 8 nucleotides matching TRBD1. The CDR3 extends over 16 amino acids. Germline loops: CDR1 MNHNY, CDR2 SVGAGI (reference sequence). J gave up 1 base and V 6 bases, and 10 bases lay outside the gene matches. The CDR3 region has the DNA TGTGCCAGCAGACCCCCCGGACAGGGTGGGAACACTGAAGCTTTCTTT. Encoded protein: CASRPPGQGGNTEAFF.

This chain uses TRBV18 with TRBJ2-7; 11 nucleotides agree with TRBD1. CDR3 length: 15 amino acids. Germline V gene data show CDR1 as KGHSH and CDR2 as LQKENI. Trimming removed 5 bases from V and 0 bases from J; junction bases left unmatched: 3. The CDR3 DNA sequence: TGTGCCAGCTCAAGGACAGGGGGCAACTCCTACGAGCAGTACTTC. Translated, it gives CASSRTGGNSYEQYF.

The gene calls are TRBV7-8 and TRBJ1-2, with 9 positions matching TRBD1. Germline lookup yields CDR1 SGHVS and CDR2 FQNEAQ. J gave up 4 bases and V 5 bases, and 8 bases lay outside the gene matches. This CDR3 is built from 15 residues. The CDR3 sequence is CASSPGDRVGYGYTF. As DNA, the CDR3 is TGTGCCAGCAGCCCGGGGGACAGGGTGGGCTATGGCTACACCTTC.

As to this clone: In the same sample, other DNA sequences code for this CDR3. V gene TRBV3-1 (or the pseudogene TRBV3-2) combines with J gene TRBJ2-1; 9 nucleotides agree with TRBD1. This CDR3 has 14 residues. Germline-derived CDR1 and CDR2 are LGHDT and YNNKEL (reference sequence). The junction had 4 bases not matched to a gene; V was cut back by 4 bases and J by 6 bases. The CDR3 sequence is CASSLRQGGNEQFF. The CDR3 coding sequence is TGTGCCAGCAGCCTCAGACAGGGGGGCAATGAGCAGTTCTTC.

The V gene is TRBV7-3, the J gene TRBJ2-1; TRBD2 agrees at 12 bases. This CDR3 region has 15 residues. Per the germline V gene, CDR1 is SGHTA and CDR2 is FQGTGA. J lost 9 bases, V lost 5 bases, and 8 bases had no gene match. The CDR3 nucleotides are TGTGCCAGCAGCGCTAGCGGGAGGGCGGGTACTGAGCAGTTCTTC. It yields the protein CASSASGRAGTEQFF.

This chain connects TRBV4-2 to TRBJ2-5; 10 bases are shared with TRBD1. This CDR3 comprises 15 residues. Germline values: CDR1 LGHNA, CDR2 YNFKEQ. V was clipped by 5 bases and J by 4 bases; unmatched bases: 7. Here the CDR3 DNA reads TGTGCCAGCAGCTCATGGACAGGGGGGGCAGAGACCCAGTACTTC. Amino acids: CASSSWTGGAETQYF.

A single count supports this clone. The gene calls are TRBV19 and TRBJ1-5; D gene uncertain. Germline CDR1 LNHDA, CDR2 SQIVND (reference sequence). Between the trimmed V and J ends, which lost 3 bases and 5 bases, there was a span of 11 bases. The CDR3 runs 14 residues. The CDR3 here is CASSILQEDQPQHF. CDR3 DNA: TGTGCCAGTAGTATTCTCCAGGAGGATCAGCCCCAGCATTTT.

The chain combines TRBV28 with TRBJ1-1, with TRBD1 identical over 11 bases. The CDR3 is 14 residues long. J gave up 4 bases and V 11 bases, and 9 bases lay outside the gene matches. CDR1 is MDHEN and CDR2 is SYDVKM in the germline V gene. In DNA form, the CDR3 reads TGTGCCGGACAAGACGGGACAGGGGGCACTGAAGCTTTCTTT. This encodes CAGQDGTGGTEAFF.

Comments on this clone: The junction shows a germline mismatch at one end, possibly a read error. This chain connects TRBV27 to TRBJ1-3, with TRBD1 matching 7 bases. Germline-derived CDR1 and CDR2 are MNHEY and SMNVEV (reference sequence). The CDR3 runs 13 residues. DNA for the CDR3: TGCGCTACCCGAGAGGGGGCGGGAAACACCATATATTTT. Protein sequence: CATREGAGNTIYF.

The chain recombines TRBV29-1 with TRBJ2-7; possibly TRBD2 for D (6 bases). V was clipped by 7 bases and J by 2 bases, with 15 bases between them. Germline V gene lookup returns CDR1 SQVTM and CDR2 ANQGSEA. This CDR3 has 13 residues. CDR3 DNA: TGCAGCGCCTCTCGCGGGGAGGCCTACGAGCAGTACTTC. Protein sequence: CSASRGEAYEQYF.

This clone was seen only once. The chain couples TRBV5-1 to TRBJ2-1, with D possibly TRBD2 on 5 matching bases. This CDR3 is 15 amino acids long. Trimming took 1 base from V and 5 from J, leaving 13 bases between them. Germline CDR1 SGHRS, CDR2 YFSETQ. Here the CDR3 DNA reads TGCGCCAGCAGCTTGCAGCGGACCACGGACAATGAGCAGTTCTTC. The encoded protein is CASSLQRTTDNEQFF. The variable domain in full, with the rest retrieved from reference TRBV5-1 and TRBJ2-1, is KAGVTQTPRYLIKTRGQQVTLSCSPISGHRSVSWYQQTPGQGLQFLFEYFSETQRNKGNFPGRFSGRQFSNSRSEMNVSTLELGDSALYLCASSLQRTTDNEQFFGPGTRLTVL.